This TCR beta chain was sequenced in a study of T cell responses to AZD1222 COVID-19 vaccine. Background on the study: Doses given second, at about 4 or about 12 weeks, were pooled. General study findings and limits: Spike was spanned by vaccine-associated CD4 TCRs, with dominance at 160-218 and 743-854. Among the donors, most were white British and more were female, and clonal diversity was possibly underestimated.

The CDR3 has 17 amino acids. The germline V gene has CDR1 LGHNA and CDR2 YSLEER. The trim removed 1 base at V and 4 bases at J, leaving 8 bases unmatched. As regards this clone: Its specificity is unknown.

Libraries were prepared by immunoSEQ multiplex PCR; TCRdb keeps only in-frame clonotypes and omits some of them. The profile covers roughly 96,000 clones, with under 90% appearing a single time and 26% taken by the ten largest. V is TRBV4-3 and J is TRBJ2-1, with 9 bases identical to TRBD2. This clonotype was obtained from an adult in good health. Sequencing was performed on peripheral blood, taken on day 0 of AZD1222 vaccination. The CDR3 reads CASSQAASGAGYNEQFF. Written as DNA, the CDR3 is TGCGCCAGCAGCCAAGCAGCTAGCGGGGCGGGGTACAATGAGCAGTTCTTC.